The sample holds a few counts of the clone carrying this TCR beta chain. Alongside a J-beta primer mix, a sample-barcoded 5' primer served in a second PCR lasting about 7 to 11 cycles. TCRdb re-called the 5' RACE reads with MiXCR, one entry per CDR3 protein. Among 700,000 or so distinct CDR3 sequences, approximately 22% were seen once, and the ten largest hold around a fifth. This entry is derived from a study of blood T cells in healthy people across ages. Trimming took off 5 bases at V and 3 bases at J, with 16 bases between the two ends. This CDR3 spans 15 amino acids. The germline V gene encodes CDR1 KGHDR and CDR2 SFDVKD.

The sequenced sample was blood. This chain connects TRBV24-1 to TRBJ2-7; D is possibly TRBD1 (5 bases). This TCR derives from a man in his sixties or seventies in good health. DNA of the CDR3: TGTGCCACCAGTGCCACTGACAGTATTCTCTACGAGCAGTACTTC. It is translated as CATSATDSILYEQYF.